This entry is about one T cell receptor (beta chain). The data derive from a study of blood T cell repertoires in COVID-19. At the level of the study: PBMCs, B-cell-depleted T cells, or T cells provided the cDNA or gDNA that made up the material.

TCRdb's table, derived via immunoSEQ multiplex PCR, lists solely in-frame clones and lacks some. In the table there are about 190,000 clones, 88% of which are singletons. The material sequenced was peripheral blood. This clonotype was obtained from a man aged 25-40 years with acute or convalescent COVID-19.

The CDR3 DNA sequence: TGTGCCAGCAGCGCAGGGGTTGCCGGGGAGCTGTTTTTT. Protein product: CASSAGVAGELFF. This chain links TRBV9 with TRBJ2-2; a possible D gene is TRBD1 (6 bases). The V end lost 3 bases, the J end lost 6 bases, and 9 bases lay between the germline ends. CDR3 length equals 13 residues. Germline V CDR1 and CDR2: SGDLS, YYNGEE.